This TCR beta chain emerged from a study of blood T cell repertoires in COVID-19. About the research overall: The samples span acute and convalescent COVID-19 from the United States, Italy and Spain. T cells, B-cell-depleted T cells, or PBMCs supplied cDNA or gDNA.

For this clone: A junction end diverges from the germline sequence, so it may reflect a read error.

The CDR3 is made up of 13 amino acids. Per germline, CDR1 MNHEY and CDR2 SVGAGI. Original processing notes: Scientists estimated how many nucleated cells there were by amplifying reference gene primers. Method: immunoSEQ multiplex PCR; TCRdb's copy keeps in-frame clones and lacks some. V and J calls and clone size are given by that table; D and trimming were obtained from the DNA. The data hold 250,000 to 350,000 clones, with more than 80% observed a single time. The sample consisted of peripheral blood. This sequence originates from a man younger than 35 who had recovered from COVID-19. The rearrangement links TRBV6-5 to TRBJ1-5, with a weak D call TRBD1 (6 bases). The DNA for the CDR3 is TGTGCCAGCAGGAACCTCAGGGGAGGGGCCTCGAATTTT. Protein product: CASRNLRGGASNF.